The rows below give T cell receptor beta chains drawn from one sample of a study of blood T cell repertoires in COVID-19. The data were produced by immunoSEQ multiplex PCR, yet TCRdb's version contains in-frame clones alone and is incomplete. The sample consists of about 190,000 clones, about 81% of them appearing once. The material sequenced was peripheral blood. The receptors come from a woman older than 75 with COVID-19, enrolled during active disease. Both conserved end residues are part of each CDR3. The D gene is left open where the match is weak. Clone size is given for some rows only: seen once, a few or many times, or a class if the clone is expanded.

clone_size: few
d_call: NA
j_call: TRBJ2-7
v_call: TRBV11-1
cdr3_aa: CASSSAPGLLAYEQYF

clone_size: NA
d_call: NA
j_call: TRBJ2-6
v_call: TRBV3-1/TRBV3-2
cdr3_aa: CASSQIPTGANVLTF

clone_size: NA
d_call: TRBD2
j_call: TRBJ2-3
v_call: TRBV4-1
cdr3_aa: CASSQYRTSATQYF

clone_size: NA
d_call: NA
j_call: TRBJ2-1
v_call: TRBV11-2
cdr3_aa: CASSYRGDRVDEQFF

clone_size: NA
d_call: TRBD2
j_call: TRBJ2-1
v_call: TRBV6-1
cdr3_aa: CASSEFLASGNNEQFF

clone_size: NA
d_call: NA
j_call: TRBJ1-6
v_call: TRBV27
cdr3_aa: CASNPTGVISPLHF

clone_size: once
d_call: NA
j_call: TRBJ1-1
v_call: TRBV18
cdr3_aa: CASSPIMRNTEAFF

clone_size: NA
d_call: NA
j_call: TRBJ2-3
v_call: TRBV28
cdr3_aa: CASSFVLLGAVSSTDTQYF

clone_size: NA
d_call: TRBD2
j_call: TRBJ2-7
v_call: TRBV7-2
cdr3_aa: CASSLAGVAGYEQYF

clone_size: NA
d_call: TRBD1
j_call: TRBJ1-3
v_call: TRBV6-5
cdr3_aa: CASSRQGEVWNTIYF

clone_size: NA
d_call: TRBD1
j_call: TRBJ1-2
v_call: TRBV2
cdr3_aa: CASSRQGQNYGYTF

clone_size: NA
d_call: TRBD1
j_call: TRBJ1-2
v_call: TRBV7-8
cdr3_aa: CASSFARTGRYGYTF

clone_size: NA
d_call: NA
j_call: TRBJ2-1
v_call: TRBV27
cdr3_aa: CASSRQGSYNEQFF

clone_size: NA
d_call: TRBD1
j_call: TRBJ2-5
v_call: TRBV11-3
cdr3_aa: CASSLDVWTGDTETQYF

clone_size: NA
d_call: NA
j_call: TRBJ1-1
v_call: TRBV29-1
cdr3_aa: CSVGRVTNTEAFF

clone_size: NA
d_call: NA
j_call: TRBJ2-5
v_call: TRBV19
cdr3_aa: CASSTRTTPTTQETQYF

clone_size: NA
d_call: NA
j_call: TRBJ2-6
v_call: TRBV6-1
cdr3_aa: CASSELRTEVSGANVLTF

clone_size: few
d_call: TRBD1
j_call: TRBJ1-6
v_call: TRBV11-3
cdr3_aa: CASSWTGLNSPLHF

clone_size: NA
d_call: NA
j_call: TRBJ2-1
v_call: TRBV27
cdr3_aa: CASSLSSGDFSYNEQFF

clone_size: NA
d_call: NA
j_call: TRBJ1-1
v_call: TRBV2
cdr3_aa: CASSEATDTEAFF

clone_size: NA
d_call: TRBD1
j_call: TRBJ1-4
v_call: TRBV27
cdr3_aa: CASIFTRGLEKLFF

clone_size: once
d_call: TRBD1
j_call: TRBJ2-3
v_call: TRBV10-2
cdr3_aa: CASRGQGLDTQYF

clone_size: NA
d_call: NA
j_call: TRBJ1-6
v_call: TRBV4-2
cdr3_aa: CASSQDLPGRGISPLHF

clone_size: NA
d_call: TRBD2
j_call: TRBJ2-2
v_call: TRBV5-4
cdr3_aa: CASSRSSGRNTGELFF

clone_size: NA
d_call: NA
j_call: TRBJ2-7
v_call: TRBV29-1
cdr3_aa: CSVVTYEQYF

clone_size: NA
d_call: NA
j_call: TRBJ2-1
v_call: TRBV12-3/TRBV12-4
cdr3_aa: CASSPGNEQFF

clone_size: NA
d_call: NA
j_call: TRBJ2-3
v_call: TRBV21-1
cdr3_aa: CASSIYRQALATSTDTQYF

clone_size: NA
d_call: TRBD1
j_call: TRBJ2-7
v_call: TRBV27
cdr3_aa: CASSGTAYEQYF

clone_size: once
d_call: TRBD1
j_call: TRBJ1-6
v_call: TRBV5-8
cdr3_aa: CASSEGTGKNSPLHF

clone_size: NA
d_call: NA
j_call: TRBJ1-2
v_call: TRBV6-2/TRBV6-3
cdr3_aa: CASSSGFYGYTF

clone_size: NA
d_call: NA
j_call: TRBJ2-7
v_call: TRBV28
cdr3_aa: CASSSISRVNDEQYF

clone_size: NA
d_call: TRBD1
j_call: TRBJ1-4
v_call: TRBV18
cdr3_aa: CASSAAGTGVAVLFF

clone_size: NA
d_call: NA
j_call: TRBJ2-7
v_call: TRBV11-3
cdr3_aa: CASPLGAGEQYF

clone_size: NA
d_call: NA
j_call: TRBJ2-7
v_call: TRBV2
cdr3_aa: CASSGLVFYEQYF

clone_size: NA
d_call: NA
j_call: TRBJ2-1
v_call: TRBV2
cdr3_aa: CASSERQLTYNEQFF

clone_size: NA
d_call: NA
j_call: TRBJ2-1
v_call: TRBV3-1/TRBV3-2
cdr3_aa: CASSQGSLYNEQFF

clone_size: NA
d_call: NA
j_call: TRBJ2-7
v_call: TRBV6-2/TRBV6-3
cdr3_aa: CASSYSGQFYEQYF

clone_size: NA
d_call: TRBD1
j_call: TRBJ1-1
v_call: TRBV2
cdr3_aa: CASSESVLLQGTNTEAFF

clone_size: NA
d_call: NA
j_call: TRBJ2-1
v_call: TRBV3-1/TRBV3-2
cdr3_aa: CASSSGRLNEQFF

clone_size: NA
d_call: TRBD2
j_call: TRBJ2-3
v_call: TRBV7-2
cdr3_aa: CASSLGSLAGERVTDTQYF

clone_size: NA
d_call: TRBD2
j_call: TRBJ2-5
v_call: TRBV3-1/TRBV3-2
cdr3_aa: CASSPRLAGAPQETQYF

clone_size: NA
d_call: TRBD1
j_call: TRBJ1-2
v_call: TRBV20-1
cdr3_aa: CSASGTAIRDGYTF

clone_size: NA
d_call: TRBD2
j_call: TRBJ2-2
v_call: TRBV5-4
cdr3_aa: CASSPPWREGRANTGELFF

clone_size: NA
d_call: NA
j_call: TRBJ2-3
v_call: TRBV15
cdr3_aa: CATEDKYTDTQYF

clone_size: NA
d_call: TRBD1
j_call: TRBJ1-6
v_call: TRBV27
cdr3_aa: CASRATGLGTSPLHF

clone_size: many
d_call: TRBD2
j_call: TRBJ2-1
v_call: TRBV6-5
cdr3_aa: CASSSLGGVGNEQFF

clone_size: NA
d_call: TRBD1
j_call: TRBJ1-4
v_call: TRBV10-2
cdr3_aa: CASSRDRVHEKLFF

clone_size: NA
d_call: TRBD2
j_call: TRBJ2-2
v_call: TRBV20-1
cdr3_aa: CSASGTSGKGSGELFF

clone_size: NA
d_call: NA
j_call: TRBJ1-3
v_call: TRBV5-1
cdr3_aa: CASSLGASSGNTIYF

clone_size: NA
d_call: NA
j_call: TRBJ2-3
v_call: TRBV24-1
cdr3_aa: CATSDLWPTDTQYF

clone_size: NA
d_call: TRBD1
j_call: TRBJ1-2
v_call: TRBV6-6
cdr3_aa: CASSQLTGGHGYTF

clone_size: NA
d_call: TRBD1
j_call: TRBJ1-4
v_call: TRBV19
cdr3_aa: CASRLTGGNEKLFF

clone_size: once
d_call: TRBD2
j_call: TRBJ2-3
v_call: TRBV2
cdr3_aa: CASSVAGARTDTQYF